Listed below are T cell receptor beta chains from one sample, sequenced in a study of T cells in Graves' hyperthyroidism and ophthalmopathy. In TCRdb, the multiplex PCR reads were re-called with MiXCR into one record per CDR3 protein. The sample comprises hundreds of thousands of distinct CDR3 sequences, approximately 19% of which are singletons, and about 4% rests with the top ten. What was sequenced was blood. Receptor source: a woman between 18 and 29 years old with Graves' hyperthyroidism. The CDR3 runs from the conserved cysteine through the conserved F or W. A D gene is named only where the DNA matches it firmly. Size tells how often a clone was seen (once, few, many) or the class of an expanded clone, and some rows leave it out.

V	D	size	J	DNA	CDR3
TRBV5-1	TRBD1	many	TRBJ2-7	TGCGCCAGCAGCCTCCTACAGGGGGCGTACGAGCAGTACTTC	CASSLLQGAYEQYF
TRBV2	-	many	TRBJ1-1	TGTGCCAGCAGCCCGGACAGTATGAACACTGAAGCTTTCTTT	CASSPDSMNTEAFF
TRBV29-1	-	many	TRBJ1-1	TGCAGCGTTGTAGGTCTCATGAACACTGAAGCTTTCTTT	CSVVGLMNTEAFF
TRBV12-3/TRBV12-4	TRBD1	many	TRBJ1-5	TGTGCCAGCAGTCAAAGACAGGGGGAGAATCAGCCCCAGCATTTT	CASSQRQGENQPQHF
TRBV29-1	-	many	TRBJ2-2	TGCAGCGTTGATCGGGGAGCAAACACCGGGGAGCTGTTTTTT	CSVDRGANTGELFF
TRBV5-1	-	many	TRBJ1-6	TGCGCCAGCAGCTTGGTCATCGGCTCACCCCTCCACTTT	CASSLVIGSPLHF
TRBV24-1	TRBD1	many	TRBJ1-1	TGTGCCACCAGTGACGGGACAGTGAACACTGAAGCTTTCTTT	CATSDGTVNTEAFF
TRBV5-1	TRBD2	many	TRBJ2-7	TGCGCCAGCTCATCTAGCGGGGGATTCTACGAGCAGTACTTC	CASSSSGGFYEQYF
TRBV20-1	-	many	TRBJ2-5	TGCAGTGCTAGAAGGGAGGGGGCCCCCCGGGAGACCCAGTACTTC	CSARREGAPRETQYF
TRBV15	TRBD1	many	TRBJ1-2	TGTGCCACCAGCAGAGTCGGCAGGGGGCTGGTAGGAAGCGGCTACACCTTC	CATSRVGRGLVGSGYTF
TRBV6-2/TRBV6-3	-	-	TRBJ1-1	TGTGCCAGCAGTTTCCCTCCTCAGGTTATTTACACTGAAGCTTTCTTT	CASSFPPQVIYTEAFF
TRBV6-1	TRBD2	-	TRBJ2-7	TGTGCCAGCAGTGAACTGGTTAGCGGGGAGGTCGAGCAGTACTTC	CASSELVSGEVEQYF
TRBV11-1	TRBD1	-	TRBJ2-2	TGTGCCAGCAGCTCACGGTTCGGGACAGAGAACACCGGGGAGCTGTTTTTT	CASSSRFGTENTGELFF
TRBV5-1	-	many	TRBJ2-5	TGCGCCAGCAGCTTCACAGTTCAAGAGACCCAGTACTTC	CASSFTVQETQYF
TRBV12-3/TRBV12-4	-	-	TRBJ1-2	TGTGCCAGCAGTTACTTGGTGGTTGGATATAGCTACACCTTC	CASSYLVVGYSYTF
TRBV6-1	-	many	TRBJ1-3	TGTGCCAGCAACCGGGACACACAAAACACCATATATTTT	CASNRDTQNTIYF
TRBV5-1	-	many	TRBJ1-6	TGCCCCAGCAGCTTGGGTCCGTCCGGTTCACCCCTCCACTTT	CPSSLGPSGSPLHF